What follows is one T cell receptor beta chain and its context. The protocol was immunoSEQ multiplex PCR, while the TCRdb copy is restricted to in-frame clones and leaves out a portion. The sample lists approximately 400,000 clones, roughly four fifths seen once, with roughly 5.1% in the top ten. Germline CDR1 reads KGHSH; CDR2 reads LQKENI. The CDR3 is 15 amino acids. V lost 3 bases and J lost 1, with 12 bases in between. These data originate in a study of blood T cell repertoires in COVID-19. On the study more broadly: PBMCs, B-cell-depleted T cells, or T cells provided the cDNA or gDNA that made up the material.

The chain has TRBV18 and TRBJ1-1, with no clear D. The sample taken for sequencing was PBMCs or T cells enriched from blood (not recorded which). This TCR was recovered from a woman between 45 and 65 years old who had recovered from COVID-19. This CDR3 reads CASSPPAQKNTEAFF. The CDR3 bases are TGTGCCAGCTCACCCCCGGCACAGAAGAACACTGAAGCTTTCTTT.